The present T cell receptor (beta chain) was sequenced within a study of cytomegalovirus exposure and HLA in healthy donors. Whole-study results and caveats: Presence/absence analyses assumed roughly uniform sequencing depth across donors, which may not hold. Certain indistinguishable V segments, among them TRBV6-2 and TRBV6-3, were excluded.

The PCR contained 60 Vbeta and 13 Jbeta primers. Sequenced by immunoSEQ multiplex PCR; TCRdb stores in-frame clones only, minus some. Found here are approximately 130,000 clones, 80% of them singletons; the top ten hold roughly 4%. Germline V gene sequence: CDR1 SEHNR, CDR2 FQNEAQ (reference sequence). Trimming removed 1 base at V and 5 bases at J, with 5 bases between. The length of the CDR3 is 13 residues. Only a few counts were recorded for this clone. Its antigen is not known. What was sequenced was PBMCs. The rearrangement links TRBV7-9 to TRBJ2-2; D is uncertain. This receptor was taken from a woman in her forties in good health and CMV-seronegative. The DNA for the CDR3 is TGTGCCAGCAGCTTAGTGCAGACCGGGGAGCTGTTTTTT. Its protein is CASSLVQTGELFF.